A single sample is the source of the 24 T cell receptor beta chains below, sequenced in a study of CD8 T cells in ankylosing spondylitis. TCRdb analysed the 5' RACE reads with MiXCR anew, one entry per CDR3 protein. The data hold about 150,000 distinct CDR3 sequences, with 10% to 12% observed a single time. Sequencing was performed on blood, either unsorted or a sorted T cell fraction (not recorded which). All receptors derive from a female donor with ankylosing spondylitis or in good health (not recorded which).

This clonotype was detected many times. The CDR3 coding sequence is TGTGCCAGCAGTGAGACAGCGAACACTGAAGCTTTCTTT. Amino acids: CASSETANTEAFF. The chain links TRBV6-1 to TRBJ1-1; D may be TRBD1 (5 bases). The CDR3 totals 13 residues. Per the germline V gene, CDR1 is MNHNS and CDR2 is SASEGT. V was cut by 3 bases and J by 1 base, with 6 bases left in between.

This clonotype was seen repeatedly, ten times or more. CDR3: CASSHPSGRALNEQFF. CDR3 in DNA: TGTGCCAGCAGCCATCCCAGCGGGAGGGCCCTCAATGAGCAGTTCTTC. The chain employs TRBV3-1 and TRBJ2-1; 10 bases map to TRBD2. The CDR3 spans 16 residues. The germline CDR1 and CDR2 sequences are LGHDT and YNNKEL (reference sequence). The trim removed 3 bases at V and 6 bases at J, leaving 8 bases unmatched.

Note on this clonotype: A read error may account for a junction end that differs from germline. This chain connects TRBV5-1 to TRBJ2-3; 9 bases map to TRBD2. This CDR3 contains 17 residues. Per germline, CDR1 SGHRS and CDR2 YFSETQ. The CDR3 region is CASSLVTTGLAIDAQYF. The CDR3, as DNA: TGCGCCAGCAGCTTGGTTACGACGGGACTAGCCATAGATGCGCAGTATTTT. The full variable domain, with the rest looked up from reference TRBV5-1 and TRBJ2-3, is KAGVTQTPRYLIKTRGQQVTLSCSPISGHRSVSWYQQTPGQGLQFLFEYFSETQRNKGNFPGRFSGRQFSNSRSEMNVSTLELGDSALYLCASSLVTTGLAIDAQYFGPGTRLTVL.

This clonotype was detected many times. The chain couples TRBV7-1 to TRBJ2-1; 8 nucleotides line up with TRBD2. TRBV7-1 is an ORF, with its function uncertain. Losses at the gene ends were 3 bases for V and 2 bases for J; bases not matched to a gene: 3. The CDR3 runs to 15 residues. The CDR3 loop reads CASSSREGTYNEQFF. CDR3 DNA: TGTGCCAGCAGCTCCCGGGAGGGGACCTACAATGAGCAGTTCTTC.

This clonotype has at least ten counts. The chain couples TRBV28 to TRBJ2-7, with 8 bases lining up with TRBD1. J gave up 6 bases and V 5 bases, and 9 bases lay outside the gene matches. Germline V CDR1 and CDR2: MDHEN, SYDVKM. CDR3 length equals 14 residues. The CDR3 is CASSSLDRAGEQYF. The CDR3 region has the DNA TGTGCCAGCAGTAGCCTGGACAGGGCGGGCGAGCAGTACTTC.

At least ten counts were recorded for this clonotype. One junction end does not reproduce the germline sequence, and a read error may be involved. This rearrangement joins TRBV7-2 to TRBJ2-7, with a tentative D call TRBD1 (6 bases). The CDR3 contains 13 residues. Germline V gene lookup returns CDR1 SGHTA and CDR2 FQGNSA. CDR3: CASSLTFPGHPSF. The CDR3 DNA reads as TGTGCCAGCAGCTTAACCTTTCCGGGACACCCCTCCTTC.

This clonotype has ten or more counts. The chain joins TRBV30 to TRBJ1-1; D ambiguous. CDR1 is GTSNPN, CDR2 SVGIG, per germline (reference sequence). Trimming removed 7 bases at V and 0 bases at J, with 12 bases between. This CDR3 has 13 amino acids. CDR3 region: CASSKGLNTEAFF. The CDR3 nucleotides read TGTGCCTCATCTAAGGGTTTGAACACTGAAGCTTTCTTT.

There are many counts of this clonotype. The chain couples TRBV5-1 to TRBJ1-2, with D possibly matching TRBD1 (6 bases). V was clipped by 0 bases and J by 8 bases, with 23 bases between them. The CDR3 consists of 17 residues. CDR1 SGHRS and CDR2 YFSETQ come from the germline V gene. CDR3 region: CASSLVGGVMIITGYTF. The CDR3 DNA sequence: TGCGCCAGCAGCTTGGTCGGGGGCGTCATGATCATAACGGGCTACACCTTC.

This clonotype was seen at least ten times. This chain links TRBV20-1 with TRBJ2-7, with 9 positions matching TRBD2. The CDR3 runs to 13 residues. Germline V CDR1 and CDR2: DFQATT, SNEGSKA (reference sequence). V was pared by 5 bases and J by 5 bases, with 7 bases of the junction left unmatched. CDR3: CSALSGSVDEQYF. The CDR3 region has the DNA TGCAGTGCTCTTAGCGGGAGTGTGGACGAGCAGTACTTC.

Points on this clonotype: A single base separates this from a much larger clone, so it may be a read error. V and J are TRBV7-9 and TRBJ2-7; D ambiguous. The CDR3 contains 16 residues. Trimming stripped 4 bases from V and 6 bases from J, with 22 bases between. The germline gives CDR1 SEHNR, CDR2 FQNEAQ (reference sequence). The CDR3 coding sequence is TGTGCCAGCAGCTCCTTCGATTTCGCAGCAAGTTTCGAGCAGTACTTC. As protein: CASSSFDFAASFEQYF.

This clonotype was found many times. Here the CDR3 reads CASSPNGQGADTQYF. The CDR3 nucleotides read TGTGCCAGCAGTCCTAACGGACAGGGAGCTGATACGCAGTATTTT. The chain couples TRBV12-3 or TRBV12-4 to TRBJ2-3, with 8 bases that match TRBD1. The CDR3 sequence is 15 residues long. With 5 bases clipped from V and 6 bases from J, the junction kept 10 bases outside the gene matches.

The chain carries TRBV4-1 and TRBJ2-5, with D tentatively TRBD1 or TRBD2 (6 bases each). The germline CDR1 and CDR2 sequences are MGHRA and YSYEKL. This CDR3 is built from 17 residues. V was cut by 4 bases and J by 5 bases, with 23 bases left in between. CDR3 nucleotide sequence: TGCGCCAGCAGCCTACAGTCGATGACAGGAGGAGGGGAGACCCAGTACTTC. Its protein product is CASSLQSMTGGGETQYF.

This clonotype was picked up many times. The rearrangement uses TRBV5-1 and TRBJ2-1; D is unclear. Germline V gene lookup returns CDR1 SGHRS and CDR2 YFSETQ. There are 15 residues in the CDR3. Trimming shortened V by 9 bases and J by 0 bases, and 16 bases separated the two germline ends. CDR3 sequence reads: CATNLQSGSYNEQFF. For the CDR3, the DNA is TGCGCCACCAATCTCCAATCCGGCTCCTACAATGAGCAGTTCTTC. The full variable domain, its missing parts supplied by reference TRBV5-1 and TRBJ2-1, is KAGVTQTPRYLIKTRGQQVTLSCSPISGHRSVSWYQQTPGQGLQFLFEYFSETQRNKGNFPGRFSGRQFSNSRSEMNVSTLELGDSALYLCATNLQSGSYNEQFFGPGTRLTVL.

This clonotype occurred many times. The V call is TRBV4-2, the J call TRBJ2-2; D assignment may be TRBD1 or TRBD2 (5 bases each). The CDR3 contains 20 residues. V lost 6 bases to trimming and J lost 6 bases, with 32 bases between them. From germline, CDR1 is LGHNA and CDR2 YNFKEQ. CDR3 nucleotides: TGTGCCAGCAGTTCGGGGATACGTCGAGCGGAGGTGTTGGGGGCCGGGGAGCTGTTTTTT. This codes for CASSSGIRRAEVLGAGELFF.

This clonotype was recorded at least ten times. V is TRBV6-4 and J is TRBJ1-1; TRBD1 might be the D (5 bases). The CDR3 runs 15 residues. Trimming took 6 bases from V and 1 from J, leaving 15 bases between them. The germline V gene encodes CDR1 MRHNA and CDR2 SNTAGT. CDR3 bases: TGTGCCAGCAGGCGCGGGGACCTGAGGAACACTGAAGCTTTCTTT. Translated: CASRRGDLRNTEAFF.

The chain couples TRBV30 to TRBJ2-5; D is perhaps TRBD1 or TRBD2 (6 bases each). V gave up 4 bases and J gave up 7 bases, with 13 bases separating them. Germline CDR1 reads GTSNPN; CDR2 reads SVGIG (reference sequence). The CDR3 is made up of 12 amino acids. The CDR3 DNA reads TGTGCCTGGATGGGGGGCTTGGGGACCCAGTACTTC. This gives the protein CAWMGGLGTQYF.

This clonotype was seen only a few times. At one end, the junction sequence differs from germline, possibly due to a read error. V and J are TRBV13 and TRBJ2-5; D is possibly TRBD2 (5 bases). The CDR3 extends over 12 amino acids. Germline CDR1 PRHDT, CDR2 FYEKMQ (reference sequence). The CDR3 is CASSLEGETQYF. The CDR3 bases are TGTGCCAGCAGTTTAGAGGGCGAGACCCAGTACTTC.

This clonotype was observed many times. The V and J genes are TRBV5-1 and TRBJ2-7; maybe TRBD2 (6 bases). The germline V gene encodes CDR1 SGHRS and CDR2 YFSETQ. With 0 bases removed from V and 6 bases from J, the gap between germline ends came to 13 bases. The CDR3 covers 14 residues. CDR3 nucleotide sequence: TGCGCCAGCAGCTTGGAACTAGCAGGGCGCGAGCAGTACTTC. Its protein product is CASSLELAGREQYF.

This clonotype was seen ten or more times. This rearrangement joins TRBV5-1 to TRBJ1-1; TRBD1 is a possible D gene (6 bases). Trimming removed 4 bases from V and 4 bases from J, with 17 bases in between. CDR1 is SGHRS and CDR2 is YFSETQ in the germline V gene. The CDR3 sequence is 15 residues long. CDR3 residues: CASSTTGQMGTEAFF. CDR3 DNA: TGCGCCAGCAGCACCACAGGACAGATGGGCACTGAAGCTTTCTTT.

This clonotype has only a few counts. The V and J genes are TRBV19 and TRBJ2-5; TRBD2 might be the D (7 bases). The V end lost 3 bases, the J end lost 2 bases, and 22 bases lay between the germline ends. Germline V CDR1 and CDR2: LNHDA, SQIVND (reference sequence). The CDR3 covers 18 residues. The DNA of the CDR3 is TGTGCCAGTAGTATTAGGGGAGAGGGGGGGGCAAGGCAAGAGACCCAGTACTTC. This gives the protein CASSIRGEGGARQETQYF.

This clonotype has ten or more counts. The chain joins TRBV6-6 to TRBJ1-2; no clear D gene. The CDR3 totals 12 residues. Germline CDR1 MNHNY, CDR2 SVGAGI (reference sequence). Trimming cost V 6 bases and J 4 bases, with 9 bases left between them. The CDR3 sequence is CASRVPPYGYTF. The CDR3 nucleotides are TGTGCCAGCAGAGTCCCCCCCTATGGCTACACCTTC.

This clonotype was found many times. V is TRBV12-3 or TRBV12-4 and J is TRBJ1-3; possibly TRBD1 for D (5 bases). The CDR3 loop spans 15 amino acids. V lost 7 bases, J lost 2 bases, and 15 bases lay in between. The CDR3 DNA reads TGTGCCAGCAATCCCCAGGGTTTTGCTGGAAACACCATATATTTT. Translating it yields CASNPQGFAGNTIYF.

This clonotype was observed at least ten times. Here the CDR3 reads CSHTLDSYEQYF. The CDR3 DNA sequence: TGCAGCCACACCTTGGATTCCTACGAGCAGTACTTC. The V and J genes are TRBV29-1 and TRBJ2-7; D not resolved. CDR1 is SQVTM and CDR2 is ANQGSEA in the germline V gene. The CDR3 runs 12 residues. Trimming pared 8 bases from V and 1 base from J, leaving 12 bases between.

This clonotype has a count of ten or more. The chain couples TRBV7-9 to TRBJ1-2; TRBD1 might be the D (6 bases). This CDR3 has 14 amino acids. From germline, CDR1 is SEHNR and CDR2 FQNEAQ (reference sequence). Deletions cut 2 bases from V and 5 bases from J, with 12 bases between. CDR3 amino acids: CASSLSGTPYGYTF. The CDR3 region has the DNA TGTGCCAGCAGCTTATCCGGGACACCTTATGGCTACACCTTC.